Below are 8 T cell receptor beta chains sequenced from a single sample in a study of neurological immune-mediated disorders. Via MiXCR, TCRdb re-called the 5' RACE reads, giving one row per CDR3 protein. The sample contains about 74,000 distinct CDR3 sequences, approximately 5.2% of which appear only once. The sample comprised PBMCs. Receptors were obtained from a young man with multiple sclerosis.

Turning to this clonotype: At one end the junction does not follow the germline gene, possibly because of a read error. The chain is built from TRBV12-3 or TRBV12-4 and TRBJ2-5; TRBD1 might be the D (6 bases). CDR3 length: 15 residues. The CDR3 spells CVSSSTRDKKETQYF. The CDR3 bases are TGTGTCAGCAGTTCCACCCGGGACAAGAAAGAGACCCAGTACTTC.

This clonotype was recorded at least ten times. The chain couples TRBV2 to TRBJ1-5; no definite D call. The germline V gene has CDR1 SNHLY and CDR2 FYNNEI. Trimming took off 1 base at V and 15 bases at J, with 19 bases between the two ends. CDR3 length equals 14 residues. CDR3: CASSEVPLTPSGHF. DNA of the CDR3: TGTGCCAGCAGTGAAGTCCCCCTTACGCCATCTGGGCATTTT.

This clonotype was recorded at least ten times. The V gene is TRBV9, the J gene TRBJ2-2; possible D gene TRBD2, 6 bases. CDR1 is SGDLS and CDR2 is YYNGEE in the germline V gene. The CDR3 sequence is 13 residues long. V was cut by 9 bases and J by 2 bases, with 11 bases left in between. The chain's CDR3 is CATSSGNTGELFF. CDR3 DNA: TGTGCCACTAGTAGCGGAAACACCGGGGAGCTGTTTTTT.

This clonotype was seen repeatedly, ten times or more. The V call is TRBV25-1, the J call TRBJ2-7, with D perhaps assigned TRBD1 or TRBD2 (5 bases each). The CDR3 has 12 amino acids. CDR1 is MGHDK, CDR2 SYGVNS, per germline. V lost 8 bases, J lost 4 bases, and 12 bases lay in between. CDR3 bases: TGTGCCAGCGCAAGTGGGGGATACGAGCAGTACTTC. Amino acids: CASASGGYEQYF.

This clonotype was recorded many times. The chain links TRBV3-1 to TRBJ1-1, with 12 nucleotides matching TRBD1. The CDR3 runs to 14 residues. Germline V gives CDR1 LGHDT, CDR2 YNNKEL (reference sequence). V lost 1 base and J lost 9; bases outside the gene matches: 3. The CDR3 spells CASSQGDRGRKAFF. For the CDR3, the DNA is TGTGCCAGCAGCCAAGGGGACAGGGGGCGCAAAGCTTTCTTT.

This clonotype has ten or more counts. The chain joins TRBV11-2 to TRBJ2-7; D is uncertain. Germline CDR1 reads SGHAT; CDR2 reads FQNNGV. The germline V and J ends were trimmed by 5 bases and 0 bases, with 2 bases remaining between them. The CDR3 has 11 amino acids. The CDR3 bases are TGTGCCAGCAGCGTCTCCTACGAGCAGTACTTC. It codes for CASSVSYEQYF. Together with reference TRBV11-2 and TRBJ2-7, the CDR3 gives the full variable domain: EAGVAQSPRYKIIEKRQSVAFWCNPISGHATLYWYQQILGQGPKLLIQFQNNGVVDDSQLPKDRFSAERLKGVDSTLKIQPAKLEDSAVYLCASSVSYEQYFGPGTRLTVT.

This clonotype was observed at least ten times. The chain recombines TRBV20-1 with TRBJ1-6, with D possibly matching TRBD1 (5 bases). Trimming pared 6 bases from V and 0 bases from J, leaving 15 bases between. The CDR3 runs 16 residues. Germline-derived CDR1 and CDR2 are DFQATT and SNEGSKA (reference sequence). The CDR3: CSARARGSSYNSPLHF. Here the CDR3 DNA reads TGCAGTGCCAGGGCGAGGGGAAGCTCCTATAATTCACCCCTCCACTTT.

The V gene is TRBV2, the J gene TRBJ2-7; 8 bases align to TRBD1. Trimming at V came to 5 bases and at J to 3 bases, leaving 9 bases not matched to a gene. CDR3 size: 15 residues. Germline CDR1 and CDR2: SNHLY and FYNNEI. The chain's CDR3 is CASSSSGQGLYEQYF. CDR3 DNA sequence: TGTGCCAGCAGTTCTTCTGGACAGGGCCTCTACGAGCAGTACTTC.